The next 17 T cell receptor beta chains were all read from a single sample in a study of beta chain features in type 1 diabetes. Expressed TCRB transcripts got sequenced, as all isolated RNA was reverse transcribed. Here immunoSEQ multiplex PCR was the method, and the copy in TCRdb shows in-frame clones only, minus some. The table lists roughly 45,000 clones, roughly 50% of them singletons. Source material: stem cell memory CD4+ T cells from blood. The receptors derive from a woman between 25 and 40 years old in good health.

The chain employs TRBV4-3 and TRBJ1-5; 10 bases line up with TRBD1. Looked up from germline, CDR1 is LGHNA and CDR2 is YSLEER. J was trimmed by 1 base and V by 0 bases; bases with no gene match: 6. CDR3 size: 18 residues. CDR3 loop: CASSQDWTGGQSNQPQHF. DNA for the CDR3: TGCGCCAGCAGCCAAGATTGGACAGGGGGTCAGAGCAATCAGCCCCAGCATTTT.

The chain couples TRBV7-9 to TRBJ2-1; TRBD2 matches 8 bases. This CDR3 region has 16 residues. Per germline, CDR1 SEHNR and CDR2 FQNEAQ (reference sequence). With 5 bases clipped from V and 3 bases from J, the junction kept 9 bases outside the gene matches. Written as DNA, the CDR3 is TGTGCCAGCAGCATCGGTAGCGGGATAGGCTACAATGAGCAGTTCTTC. Translated, it gives CASSIGSGIGYNEQFF.

By its share, this clone is medium-sized (0.01 to 0.1%). The CDR3 here is CASSWNPGGDNEQFF. The DNA of the CDR3 is TGCGCCAGCAGCTGGAACCCAGGAGGGGACAATGAGCAGTTCTTC. The chain has TRBV5-1 and TRBJ2-1, with D tentatively TRBD2 (6 bases). Germline V gives CDR1 SGHRS, CDR2 YFSETQ. V lost 3 bases and J 5 bases, leaving 15 bases between the germline ends. CDR3 length: 15 residues. The whole variable domain, remainder taken from reference TRBV5-1 and TRBJ2-1, is KAGVTQTPRYLIKTRGQQVTLSCSPISGHRSVSWYQQTPGQGLQFLFEYFSETQRNKGNFPGRFSGRQFSNSRSEMNVSTLELGDSALYLCASSWNPGGDNEQFFGPGTRLTVL.

The J gene is TRBJ1-2, the V gene TRBV28, with TRBD1 matching over 10 bases. From germline, CDR1 is MDHEN and CDR2 SYDVKM. Trimming at V came to 4 bases and at J to 7 bases, leaving 6 bases not matched to a gene. This CDR3 is built from 14 residues. The CDR3 spells CASSWRQGAGGYTF. The CDR3 nucleotides are TGTGCCAGCAGTTGGAGACAGGGGGCGGGTGGCTACACCTTC.

The V gene is TRBV28, the J gene TRBJ2-2, with 8 bases that match TRBD2. The CDR3 has 17 amino acids. Germline assignment: CDR1 MDHEN and CDR2 SYDVKM. After removal of 6 bases from V and 6 bases from J, the junction contained 15 bases not matched to a gene. The CDR3 is CASRDDGGGGPAGELFF. The CDR3 DNA reads as TGTGCCAGCAGAGACGACGGGGGGGGAGGGCCGGCCGGGGAGCTGTTTTTT.

V gene TRBV18 combines with J gene TRBJ2-7, with D possibly matching TRBD2 (7 bases). Germline CDR1 and CDR2: KGHSH and LQKENI. The CDR3 totals 18 residues. The germline V and J ends were trimmed by 4 bases and 1 base, with 23 bases remaining between them. CDR3 in amino acids: CASSQQRGRSSGSYEQYF. CDR3 bases: TGTGCCAGCTCACAGCAGAGGGGGAGGTCTAGCGGTTCCTACGAGCAGTACTTC.

There are a few counts of this clone. The gene calls are TRBV18 and TRBJ1-1; D is ambiguous. Per the germline V gene, CDR1 is KGHSH and CDR2 is LQKENI. The CDR3 has 14 amino acids. Trimming pared 4 bases from V and 0 bases from J, leaving 9 bases between. Here the CDR3 reads CASSQNSVNTEAFF. CDR3 DNA sequence: TGTGCCAGCTCACAAAATTCAGTGAACACTGAAGCTTTCTTT. The variable domain in full, completed from reference TRBV18 and TRBJ1-1, reads NAGVMQNPRHLVRRRGQEARLRCSPMKGHSHVYWYRQLPEEGLKFMVYLQKENIIDESGMPKERFSAEFPKEGPSILRIQQVVRGDSAAYFCASSQNSVNTEAFFGQGTRLTVV.

J is TRBJ2-7 and V is TRBV7-6, with 13 nucleotides matching TRBD2. The junction had 5 bases not matched to a gene; V was cut back by 5 bases and J by 4 bases. This CDR3 has 15 amino acids. The germline CDR1 and CDR2 sequences are SGHVS and FNYEAQ. CDR3 sequence (DNA): TGTGCCAGCAGCCCCCGGACTAGCGGGAGTTACGAGCAGTACTTC. This translates into CASSPRTSGSYEQYF.

The chain couples TRBV12-2 to TRBJ2-7; the DNA was not used to check the table's D call, TRBD2. TRBV12-2 is noted as a pseudogene. The CDR3 totals 15 residues. The CDR3 loop reads CASRSYRLAPYEQYF. The DNA for the CDR3 is TGTGCAAGTCGCTCCTACCGACTAGCGCCTTACGAGCAGTACTTC.

The chain combines TRBV7-9 with TRBJ1-2, with TRBD1 matching 9 bases. V was pared by 1 base and J by 7 bases, with 7 bases of the junction left unmatched. CDR3 length equals 15 residues. Germline CDR1 reads SEHNR; CDR2 reads FQNEAQ (reference sequence). The DNA for the CDR3 is TGTGCCAGCAGCTTAGACCTACAGGGGGCGCGTGGCTACACCTTC. This sequence encodes CASSLDLQGARGYTF.

This clone was counted a few times. CDR3 nucleotides: TGTGCCAGCTCACCGCGGTTGACTAGCGGGAGCTACGAGCAGTACTTC. As protein: CASSPRLTSGSYEQYF. This rearrangement joins TRBV18 to TRBJ2-7; 12 nucleotides agree with TRBD2. Germline V gene lookup returns CDR1 KGHSH and CDR2 LQKENI. This CDR3 comprises 16 residues. The trim removed 3 bases at V and 3 bases at J, leaving 6 bases unmatched.

This sequence joins TRBV25-1 and TRBJ2-7, with 8 bases fitting TRBD1. Germline assignment: CDR1 MGHDK and CDR2 SYGVNS. CDR3 length: 14 amino acids. V was clipped by 3 bases and J by 4 bases; unmatched bases: 5. CDR3 loop: CASSEAQGAYEQYF. DNA for the CDR3: TGTGCCAGCAGTGAGGCTCAGGGGGCTTACGAGCAGTACTTC.

The CDR3 DNA is TGTGCCAGCAGCTGGGGACTAGCGGGAGGGGACGGGGAGCTGTTTTTT. Its translation is CASSWGLAGGDGELFF. This sequence joins TRBV7-2 and TRBJ2-2; 16 nucleotides agree with TRBD2. The CDR3 runs to 16 residues. Trimming cost V 4 bases and J 7 bases; bases outside gene matches: 3. The V gene's germline CDR1 is SGHTA and CDR2 FQGNSA.

The CDR3 loop reads CAISAQAARGNEQFF. CDR3 bases: TGTGCCATCAGCGCACAGGCGGCCCGGGGGAATGAGCAGTTCTTC. V usage is TRBV10-3 and J usage is TRBJ2-1, with D possibly matching TRBD2 (6 bases). Germline V CDR1 and CDR2: ENHRY, SYGVKD. This CDR3 region has 15 residues. V lost 6 bases and J lost 7, with 19 bases in between.

In this sample, this clone turned up a few times. The chain couples TRBV21-1 to TRBJ2-7; TRBD1, as called in the table, went unchecked against the DNA. TRBV21-1 is recorded as a pseudogene. The CDR3 sequence is 13 residues long. The CDR3 loop is CAISGDSTYEQYF. DNA for the CDR3: TGTGCCATCTCCGGGGACAGTACCTACGAGCAGTACTTC.

The chain employs TRBV19 and TRBJ1-4, with D possibly being TRBD1 (5 bases). The germline V gene has CDR1 LNHDA and CDR2 SQIVND (reference sequence). The CDR3 extends over 17 amino acids. Trimming took 5 bases from V and 8 from J, leaving 24 bases between them. The CDR3 sequence is CASSPFGVTAGLEKLFF. CDR3 nucleotides: TGTGCCAGTAGTCCCTTCGGGGTGACAGCGGGTTTGGAAAAACTGTTTTTT.

There are a few counts of this clone. The chain couples TRBV7-2 to TRBJ2-5, with D possibly matching TRBD1 (6 bases). The CDR3 is 16 residues long. V was trimmed by 4 bases and J by 3 bases, leaving 18 bases between them. The V gene's germline CDR1 is SGHTA and CDR2 FQGNSA. The CDR3 nucleotides are TGTGCCAGCAGCTCCCAGGGGTTGCGGGCTAAAGAGACCCAGTACTTC. It specifies CASSSQGLRAKETQYF.